These 15 T cell receptor beta chains were all obtained from the same sample, sequenced in a study of OX40 agonist ivuxolimab in advanced cancers. Sequenced by immunoSEQ multiplex PCR; TCRdb stores in-frame clones only, minus some. The sample has approximately 100,000 clones, about nine tenths seen once. The material was CD4+ or CD8+ T cells sorted from blood, obtained in a trial of the OX40 agonist ivuxolimab. The receptors stem from an adult with an advanced solid tumor such as melanoma, head and neck, liver or kidney cancer.

The CDR3 DNA is TGTGCCAGCGGGAATAGCAATCAGCCCCAGCATTTT. As protein: CASGNSNQPQHF. J is TRBJ1-5 and V is TRBV6-5; no clear D gene. This CDR3 has 12 residues. The germline gives CDR1 MNHEY, CDR2 SVGAGI. V lost 8 bases to trimming and J lost 0 bases, with 5 bases between them.

V is TRBV14 and J is TRBJ2-5; 12 bases are shared with TRBD2. The V gene's germline CDR1 is SGHDN and CDR2 FVKESK. The CDR3 runs to 14 residues. The V gene end was trimmed by 8 bases and the J gene end by 2 bases; junction bases not matched to a gene: 3. CDR3 protein: CASSGLAGQETQYF. The CDR3 DNA reads TGTGCCAGCTCCGGACTAGCGGGGCAAGAGACCCAGTACTTC.

A few counts support this clone. V is TRBV11-2 and J is TRBJ2-7; maybe TRBD2 (5 bases). Trimming cost V 4 bases and J 2 bases, with 18 bases left between them. The CDR3 totals 16 residues. The germline gives CDR1 SGHAT, CDR2 FQNNGV. The CDR3 DNA reads TGTGCCAGCAGCTCCGTCGCGGGCCTTCCCCCCTACGAGCAGTACTTC. This encodes CASSSVAGLPPYEQYF.

The V gene is TRBV30, the J gene TRBJ1-2; D is unresolved. The CDR3 runs to 10 residues. Germline loops: CDR1 GTSNPN, CDR2 SVGIG (reference sequence). V was trimmed by 4 bases and J by 4 bases, leaving 4 bases between them. Written as DNA, the CDR3 is TGTGCCTGGAAGATCTATGGCTACACCTTC. Encoded protein: CAWKIYGYTF.

V gene TRBV7-2 combines with J gene TRBJ2-3, with 11 positions matching TRBD2. With V trimmed by 5 bases and J by 4 bases, 5 bases remained unmatched. In germline, CDR1 is SGHTA, CDR2 FQGNSA. CDR3 length: 15 amino acids. The CDR3 sequence is CASSRTSGSPDTQYF. CDR3 DNA: TGTGCCAGCAGCCGAACTAGCGGGAGCCCAGATACGCAGTATTTT.

The rearrangement links TRBV29-1 to TRBJ1-4; unclear D gene. V was pared by 7 bases and J by 4 bases, with 13 bases between. The CDR3 consists of 13 residues. Looked up from germline, CDR1 is SQVTM and CDR2 is ANQGSEA. CDR3 nucleotides: TGCAGCGCAAGACGTGCGGGTAATGAAAAACTGTTTTTT. It translates to CSARRAGNEKLFF.

This chain uses TRBV7-9 with TRBJ1-1, with D possibly matching TRBD1 (6 bases). Germline assignment: CDR1 SEHNR and CDR2 FQNEAQ (reference sequence). The V and J ends lost 5 bases and 1 base respectively, with 11 bases between them. This CDR3 region has 14 residues. The CDR3 region is CASSPGTSNTEAFF. Written as DNA, the CDR3 is TGTGCCAGCAGCCCTGGGACATCGAACACTGAAGCTTTCTTT. Full variable domain (remainder filled in from reference TRBV7-9 and TRBJ1-1): DTGVSQNPRHKITKRGQNVTFRCDPISEHNRLYWYRQTLGQGPEFLTYFQNEAQLEKSRLLSDRFSAERPKGSFSTLEIQRTEQGDSAMYLCASSPGTSNTEAFFGQGTRLTVV.

This chain connects TRBV6-6 to TRBJ1-3; 9 nucleotides align to TRBD1. Germline lookup yields CDR1 MNHNY and CDR2 SVGAGI (reference sequence). V was pared by 6 bases and J by 6 bases, with 6 bases of the junction left unmatched. This CDR3 is 14 amino acids long. CDR3 sequence: CASSLGTGLNTIYF. The CDR3 nucleotides are TGTGCCAGCAGCCTGGGGACAGGGCTAAACACCATATATTTT.

The V gene is TRBV25-1, the J gene TRBJ2-7; D is unresolved. Between the trimmed V and J ends, which lost 1 base and 2 bases, there was a span of 18 bases. The CDR3 is 17 residues long. CDR1 is MGHDK, CDR2 SYGVNS, per germline. In nucleotides, the CDR3 is TGTGCCAGCAGTGAATTTAGGTTCGTGAGAGCAGCCTACGAGCAGTACTTC. This codes for CASSEFRFVRAAYEQYF.

The CDR3 bases are TGTGCCAGCAGTGGGGAAACAGTTCAAGGCTACACCTTC. Encoded protein: CASSGETVQGYTF. The chain joins TRBV6-1 to TRBJ1-2; D ambiguous. V gave up 4 bases and J gave up 8 bases, with 14 bases separating them. Germline V lookup: CDR1 MNHNS, CDR2 SASEGT. This CDR3 comprises 13 residues.

The gene calls are TRBV9 and TRBJ2-2; 9 nucleotides agree with TRBD1. The V gene end was trimmed by 0 bases and the J gene end by 3 bases; junction bases not matched to a gene: 3. CDR1 and CDR2 (germline): SGDLS, YYNGEE. CDR3 length: 16 residues. The CDR3 DNA is TGTGCCAGCAGCGTAGGTGGGACAGGGTACACCGGGGAGCTGTTTTTT. Translation: CASSVGGTGYTGELFF.

This clone has a single count. The chain recombines TRBV7-3 with TRBJ1-6; perhaps TRBD1 as D (5 bases). The V end lost 5 bases, the J end lost 4 bases, and 12 bases lay between the germline ends. The CDR3 extends over 15 amino acids. Germline V CDR1 and CDR2: SGHTA, FQGTGA. The chain's CDR3 is CASSPDGGYNSPLHF. In DNA form, the CDR3 reads TGTGCCAGCAGCCCGGATGGGGGGTATAATTCACCCCTCCACTTT.

The rearrangement uses TRBV15 and TRBJ2-7; possible D gene TRBD2, 6 bases. The CDR3 has 14 residues. V was pared by 5 bases and J by 0 bases, with 11 bases between. Germline V gene sequence: CDR1 LNHNV, CDR2 YYDKDF (reference sequence). The CDR3 DNA is TGTGCCACCAGCTGGGCGGGGAGCTCCTACGAGCAGTACTTC. This encodes CATSWAGSSYEQYF.

This clone has a handful of counts. The chain couples TRBV10-3 to TRBJ1-5; possible D gene TRBD1, 5 bases. V lost 9 bases and J 0 bases, leaving 9 bases between the germline ends. The CDR3 sequence is 13 residues long. The germline V gene encodes CDR1 ENHRY and CDR2 SYGVKD. The CDR3 is CAMAGDSNQPQHF. The CDR3 DNA reads as TGTGCCATGGCGGGGGATAGCAATCAGCCCCAGCATTTT.

This clone appeared a single time. The V gene is TRBV7-9, the J gene TRBJ2-2; tentatively, D is TRBD1 or TRBD2 (5 bases each). Germline V gene lookup returns CDR1 SEHNR and CDR2 FQNEAQ (reference sequence). This CDR3 has 16 residues. Trimming stripped 0 bases from V and 0 bases from J, with 8 bases between. The CDR3: CASSLAGTANTGELFF. DNA for the CDR3: TGTGCCAGCAGCTTAGCCGGGACCGCGAACACCGGGGAGCTGTTTTTT.